Below are 19 T cell receptor beta chains sequenced from a single sample in a study of prognosis after radiotherapy for stage I lung cancer. Researchers used two-round multiplex PCR to amplify TCR beta CDR3 starting from genomic DNA. Used in first-round PCR were primers specific to each TRBV and TRBJ gene. TCRdb re-called the multiplex PCR reads with MiXCR, one entry per CDR3 protein. The sample lists about 19,000 distinct CDR3 sequences, about 50% seen once, with roughly 33% in the top ten. The starting material was PBMCs, obtained before or after stereotactic body radiation therapy (not recorded which). These receptors came from a donor older than 45 with non-small cell lung cancer.

This clonotype was recorded at least ten times. This chain uses TRBV14 with TRBJ2-7; a possible D gene is TRBD1 (6 bases). The CDR3 is made up of 15 amino acids. Per germline, CDR1 SGHDN and CDR2 FVKESK. V was trimmed by 3 bases and J by 2 bases, leaving 14 bases between them. CDR3 loop: CASSQDRGATYEQYF. DNA of the CDR3: TGTGCCAGCAGCCAGGACAGAGGGGCAACCTACGAGCAGTACTTC.

Regarding this clonotype: An end of the junction does not agree with germline; a read error may underlie this. The V and J genes are TRBV12-3 or TRBV12-4 and TRBJ2-7, with 7 bases identical to TRBD1. This CDR3 spans 16 amino acids. DNA for the CDR3: TGTGCCAGCAGTCCACGCCTTACAGGGGCCTCCTACGATCAGTACTTC. Amino acids: CASSPRLTGASYDQYF.

This chain links TRBV20-1 with TRBJ2-7; 7 positions agree with TRBD2. The CDR3 is 13 amino acids. Germline assignment: CDR1 DFQATT and CDR2 SNEGSKA (reference sequence). V trimming: 7 bases; J trimming: 4 bases; junction bases outside the gene matches: 10. CDR3 amino acids: CSGQRDILYEQYF. The CDR3 DNA is TGCAGTGGGCAGCGGGATATTTTGTACGAGCAGTACTTC.

This clonotype is judged medium-sized. The chain employs TRBV5-1 and TRBJ2-2; D is perhaps TRBD2 (6 bases). V shed 2 bases and J shed 4 bases, with 12 bases lying between them. The germline V gene has CDR1 SGHRS and CDR2 YFSETQ. The CDR3 covers 15 residues. The CDR3 reads CASSFTGTPTGELFF. In DNA, the CDR3 is TGCGCCAGCAGCTTCACCGGGACTCCCACCGGGGAGCTGTTTTTT.

In regard to this clonotype: Since a far larger clone is one base different, this is likely a read error. The chain couples TRBV12-3 or TRBV12-4 to TRBJ1-5; 7 bases are shared with TRBD1. This CDR3 region has 18 residues. In DNA form, the CDR3 reads TGTGCCAGCAGTTTACTCTCAATCCGGGACAGACTCAATCAGACCCAGCATTTT. It specifies CASSLLSIRDRLNQTQHF.

This clonotype was recorded at least ten times. The chain's CDR3 is CATSRDTTDTQYF. DNA for the CDR3: TGTGCCACCAGCAGAGATACCACAGATACGCAGTATTTT. The chain recombines TRBV15 with TRBJ2-3, with D unclear. V was trimmed by 0 bases and J by 2 bases, leaving 3 bases between them. The CDR3 loop spans 13 amino acids. Germline CDR1 LNHNV, CDR2 YYDKDF (reference sequence). The entire variable domain, with the rest obtained from reference TRBV15 and TRBJ2-3, is as follows: DAMVIQNPRYQVTQFGKPVTLSCSQTLNHNVMYWYQQKSSQAPKLLFHYYDKDFNNEADTPDNFQSRRPNTSFCFLDIRSPGLGDTAMYLCATSRDTTDTQYFGPGTRLTVL.

This clonotype was counted a few times. This rearrangement joins TRBV28 to TRBJ2-1, with a tentative D call TRBD1 (6 bases). This CDR3 is 17 amino acids long. Germline V CDR1 and CDR2: MDHEN, SYDVKM. V was cut by 9 bases and J by 0 bases, with 21 bases left in between. In DNA form, the CDR3 reads TGTGCCAGTCCCCCAGGGGTCAGTACCCGCTCCTACAATGAGCAGTTCTTC. This gives the protein CASPPGVSTRSYNEQFF.

This clonotype is medium-sized within its sample. The chain joins TRBV7-9 to TRBJ2-3; 8 nucleotides line up with TRBD2. V lost 4 bases to trimming and J lost 0 bases; unmatched junction nucleotides: 0. CDR1 is SEHNR, CDR2 FQNEAQ, per germline (reference sequence). This CDR3 has 14 residues. CDR3 nucleotide sequence: TGTGCCAGCAGCTCTAGCGGGAGCACAGATACGCAGTATTTT. Its translation: CASSSSGSTDTQYF.

The chain combines TRBV11-3 with TRBJ1-6, with D possibly TRBD1 on 5 matching bases. CDR3 size: 13 residues. V was pared by 5 bases and J by 10 bases, with 12 bases between. Germline CDR1 is SGHNT and CDR2 is YENEEA. This CDR3 is CASSISSGSPLHF. The CDR3, as DNA: TGTGCCAGCAGCATATCCTCAGGGTCACCCCTCCACTTT.

The V and J genes are TRBV30 and TRBJ1-2; D gene ambiguous. Germline CDR1 reads GTSNPN; CDR2 reads SVGIG (reference sequence). V was cut by 4 bases and J by 8 bases, with 8 bases left in between. CDR3 length equals 10 residues. The CDR3 bases are TGTGCCTGGAAGGCGAGCGGCTACACCTTC. It codes for CAWKASGYTF.

This clonotype was counted at least ten times. The V gene is TRBV28, the J gene TRBJ1-1; D possibly corresponds to TRBD1 (5 bases). The CDR3 sequence is 12 residues long. The V end was cut by 6 bases, the J end by 5 bases, with 10 bases between. Per the germline V gene, CDR1 is MDHEN and CDR2 is SYDVKM. CDR3 DNA: TGTGCCAGCAGAAGGGGAGGAACTGAAGCTTTCTTT. Translated, it gives CASRRGGTEAFF.

By sample fraction, this clonotype is medium-sized. The chain has TRBV12-3 or TRBV12-4 and TRBJ2-2; D is unresolved. V lost 7 bases and J lost 6, with 27 bases in between. The CDR3 runs 18 residues. CDR3 sequence: CASTISAWDSIGAGELFF. CDR3 nucleotides: TGTGCCAGCACCATCTCAGCGTGGGATAGCATCGGCGCCGGGGAGCTGTTTTTT.

This clonotype was detected many times. The junction and the germline gene differ at one end; a read error may be behind it. The V gene is TRBV28, the J gene TRBJ2-7; 9 bases match TRBD1. The CDR3 extends over 14 amino acids. Germline V lookup: CDR1 MDHEN, CDR2 SYDVKM. CDR3 loop: CAGSNTGGDYEQYF. CDR3 DNA sequence: TGTGCCGGCAGCAACACAGGGGGCGACTACGAGCAGTACTTC. Full variable domain (rest looked up from reference TRBV28 and TRBJ2-7): DVKVTQSSRYLVKRTGEKVFLECVQDMDHENMFWYRQDPGLGLRLIYFSYDVKMKEKGDIPEGYSVSREKKERFSLILESASTNQTSMYLCAGSNTGGDYEQYFGPGTRLTVT.

This clonotype has at least ten counts. This sequence joins TRBV20-1 and TRBJ2-7, with 7 nucleotides matching TRBD2. The germline V gene encodes CDR1 DFQATT and CDR2 SNEGSKA (reference sequence). This CDR3 comprises 13 residues. Trimming at V came to 4 bases and at J to 5 bases, leaving 8 bases not matched to a gene. The CDR3 DNA is TGCAGTGCTAACCCTACCCTAGCGGACGAGCAGTACTTC. It is translated as CSANPTLADEQYF.

Turning to this clonotype: A much more abundant neighbour one base away suggests this may be a read error. The chain employs TRBV9 and TRBJ2-1, with no clear D. The V gene lost 0 bases and the J gene lost 7 bases, with 11 bases spanning the gap. Per germline, CDR1 SGDLS and CDR2 YYNGEE. The CDR3 extends over 14 amino acids. The CDR3 coding sequence is TGTGCCAGCAGCGTAGAGGTCCTCTGGAATGAGCAGTTCTTC. Its protein product is CASSVEVLWNEQFF.

J is TRBJ2-7 and V is TRBV6-2 or TRBV6-3; TRBD1 might be the D (6 bases). Germline CDR1 is MNHEY and CDR2 is SVGEGT. V shed 6 bases and J shed 7 bases, with 13 bases lying between them. The CDR3 has 12 residues. The CDR3 region has the DNA TGTGCCAGCAGCTTAGAGCAGGGGGAGCAGTACTTC. Encoded protein: CASSLEQGEQYF.

This clonotype was counted ten times or more. The chain has TRBV20-1 and TRBJ1-1; 7 bases align to TRBD1. Trimming cost V 6 bases and J 6 bases; bases outside gene matches: 4. Germline V gene lookup returns CDR1 DFQATT and CDR2 SNEGSKA (reference sequence). This CDR3 contains 11 residues. The CDR3 nucleotides are TGCAGTGCGACAGGGTTTGCTGAAGCTTTCTTT. Residues: CSATGFAEAFF.

The chain employs TRBV7-3 and TRBJ1-2; possibly TRBD1 for D (5 bases). Germline CDR1 SGHTA, CDR2 FQGTGA. V was pared by 2 bases and J by 7 bases, with 17 bases between. The CDR3 is 15 residues long. As DNA, the CDR3 is TGTGCCAGCAGCTTAGGCTCAGGGTGTGGTGGTGGCTACACCTTC. It codes for CASSLGSGCGGGYTF.

This clonotype is medium-sized in the sample. V gene TRBV6-1 combines with J gene TRBJ1-3; no clear D. The V and J ends lost 7 bases and 0 bases respectively, with 10 bases between them. Per the germline V gene, CDR1 is MNHNS and CDR2 is SASEGT. The CDR3 runs 14 residues. The CDR3 coding sequence is TGTGCCAGCACCGAGGTTACCTCTGGAAACACCATATATTTT. Translation gives CASTEVTSGNTIYF.